This T cell receptor beta chain is drawn from a study of cytomegalovirus exposure and HLA in healthy donors. Study outcomes and limitations: Many donors carried some public TCRs, although rarity characterized most TCR sequences. Listed as cytomegalovirus-associated were 150 or so TCR beta chains.

Concerning this clone itself: The antigen remains undetermined.

The donors were in the approximately 120-subject validation cohort; that cohort was separate from the approximately 700-subject first cohort. Germline lookup yields CDR1 SGHNT and CDR2 YYREEE (reference sequence). Germline trimming cut 4 bases from V and 3 bases from J; bases unmatched to any gene: 9. The CDR3 is 16 amino acids. Produced via immunoSEQ multiplex PCR; TCRdb's table is partial and in-frame only. This table has about 180,000 clones, 85% appearing once. This receptor was obtained from a young man in good health and CMV-seropositive. V is TRBV5-4 and J is TRBJ1-1; 10 bases map to TRBD1. The material sequenced was PBMCs. CDR3 in amino acids: CASSPRQGALDTEAFF. Here the CDR3 DNA reads TGTGCCAGCAGCCCGCGACAGGGGGCATTAGACACTGAAGCTTTCTTT.